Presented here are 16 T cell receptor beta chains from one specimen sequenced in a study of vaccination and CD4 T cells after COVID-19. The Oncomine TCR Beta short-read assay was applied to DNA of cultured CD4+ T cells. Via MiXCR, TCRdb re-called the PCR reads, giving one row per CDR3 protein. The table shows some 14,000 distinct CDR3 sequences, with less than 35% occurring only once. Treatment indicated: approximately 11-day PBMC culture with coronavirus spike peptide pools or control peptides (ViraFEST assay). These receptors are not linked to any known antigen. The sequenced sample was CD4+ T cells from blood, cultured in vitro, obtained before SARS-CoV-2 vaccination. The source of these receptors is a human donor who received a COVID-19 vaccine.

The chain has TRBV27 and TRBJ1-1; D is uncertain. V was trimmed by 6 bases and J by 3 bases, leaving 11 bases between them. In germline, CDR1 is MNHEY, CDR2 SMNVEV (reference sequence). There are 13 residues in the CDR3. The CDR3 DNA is TGTGCCAGCAGGGGCATTATAGACACTGAAGCTTTCTTT. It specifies CASRGIIDTEAFF.

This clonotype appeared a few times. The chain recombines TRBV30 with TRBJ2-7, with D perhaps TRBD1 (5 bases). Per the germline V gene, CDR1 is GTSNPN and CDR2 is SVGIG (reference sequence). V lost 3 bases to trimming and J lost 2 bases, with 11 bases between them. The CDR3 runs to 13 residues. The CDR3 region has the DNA TGTGCCTGGAGCCAGGGAAGAGCCTACGAGCAGTACTTC. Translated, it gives CAWSQGRAYEQYF.

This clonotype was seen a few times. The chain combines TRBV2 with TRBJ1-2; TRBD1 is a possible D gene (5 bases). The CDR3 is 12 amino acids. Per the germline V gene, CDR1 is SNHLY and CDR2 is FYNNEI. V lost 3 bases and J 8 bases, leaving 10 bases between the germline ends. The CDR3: CASSDREGGYTF. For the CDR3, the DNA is TGTGCCAGCAGTGACAGGGAGGGAGGCTACACCTTC. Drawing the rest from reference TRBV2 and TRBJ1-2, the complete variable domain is EPEVTQTPSHQVTQMGQEVILRCVPISNHLYFYWYRQILGQKVEFLVSFYNNEISEKSEIFDDQFSVERPDGSNFTLKIRSTKLEDSAMYFCASSDREGGYTFGSGTRLTVV.

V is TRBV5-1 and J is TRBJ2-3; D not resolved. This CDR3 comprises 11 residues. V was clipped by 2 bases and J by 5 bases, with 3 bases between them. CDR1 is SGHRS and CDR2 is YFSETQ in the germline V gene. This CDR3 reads CASSFRDTQYF. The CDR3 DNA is TGCGCCAGCAGCTTCCGAGATACGCAGTATTTT.

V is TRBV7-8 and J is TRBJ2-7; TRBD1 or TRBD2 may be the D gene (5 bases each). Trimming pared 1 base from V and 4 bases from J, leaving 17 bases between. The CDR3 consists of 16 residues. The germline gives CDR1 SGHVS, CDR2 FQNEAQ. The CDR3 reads CASSLGFRETAYEQYF. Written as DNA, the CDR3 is TGTGCCAGCAGCTTAGGATTCAGGGAGACGGCGTACGAGCAGTACTTC. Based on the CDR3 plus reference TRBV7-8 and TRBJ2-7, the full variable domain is GAGVSQSPRYKVAKRGQDVALRCDPISGHVSLFWYQQALGQGPEFLTYFQNEAQLDKSGLPSDRFFAERPEGSVSTLKIQRTQQEDSAVYLCASSLGFRETAYEQYFGPGTRLTVT.

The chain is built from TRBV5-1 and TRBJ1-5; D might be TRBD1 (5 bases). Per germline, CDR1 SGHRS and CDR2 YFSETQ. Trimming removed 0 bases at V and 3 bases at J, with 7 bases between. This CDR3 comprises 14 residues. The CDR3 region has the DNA TGCGCCAGCAGCTTGGAGGGGAACAATCAGCCCCAGCATTTT. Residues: CASSLEGNNQPQHF.

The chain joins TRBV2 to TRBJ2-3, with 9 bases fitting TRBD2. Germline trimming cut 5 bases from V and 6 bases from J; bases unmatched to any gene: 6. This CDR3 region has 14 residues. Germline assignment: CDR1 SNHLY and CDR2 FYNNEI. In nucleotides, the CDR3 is TGTGCCAGCAGTCTTAGCGGGGGCCTGGATACGCAGTATTTT. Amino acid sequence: CASSLSGGLDTQYF.

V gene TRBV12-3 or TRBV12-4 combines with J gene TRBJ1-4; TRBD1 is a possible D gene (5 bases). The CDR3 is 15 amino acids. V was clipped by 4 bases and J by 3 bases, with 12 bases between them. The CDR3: CASSSQGTANEKLFF. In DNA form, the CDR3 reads TGTGCCAGCAGTTCCCAGGGAACCGCTAATGAAAAACTGTTTTTT.

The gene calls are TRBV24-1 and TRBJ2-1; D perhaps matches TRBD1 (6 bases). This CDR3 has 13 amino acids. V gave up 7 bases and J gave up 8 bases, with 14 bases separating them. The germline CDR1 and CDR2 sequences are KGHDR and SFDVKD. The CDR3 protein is CATRGTSRDEQFF. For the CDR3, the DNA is TGTGCCACCAGGGGGACATCGCGCGATGAGCAGTTCTTC.

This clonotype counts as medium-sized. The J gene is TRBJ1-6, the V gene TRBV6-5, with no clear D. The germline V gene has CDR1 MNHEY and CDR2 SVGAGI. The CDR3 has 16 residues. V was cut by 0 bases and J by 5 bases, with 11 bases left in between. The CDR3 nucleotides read TGTGCCAGCAGTTACTCGTGGGGAAGTAATAATTCACCCCTCCACTTT. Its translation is CASSYSWGSNNSPLHF.

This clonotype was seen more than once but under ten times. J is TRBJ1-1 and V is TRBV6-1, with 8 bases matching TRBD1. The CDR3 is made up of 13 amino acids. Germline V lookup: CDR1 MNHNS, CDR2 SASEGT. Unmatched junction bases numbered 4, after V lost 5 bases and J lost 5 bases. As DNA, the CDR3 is TGTGCCAGCAGTCAGGGACAGGTGACTGAAGCTTTCTTT. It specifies CASSQGQVTEAFF.

The CDR3 region has the DNA TGTGCCAGCAGTTCACAGGGGGCGAGGTATGGCTACACCTTC. This gives the protein CASSSQGARYGYTF. The J gene is TRBJ1-2, the V gene TRBV12-3 or TRBV12-4; 9 bases fit TRBD1. V gave up 4 bases and J gave up 5 bases; unmatched junction bases: 5. The CDR3 loop spans 14 amino acids.

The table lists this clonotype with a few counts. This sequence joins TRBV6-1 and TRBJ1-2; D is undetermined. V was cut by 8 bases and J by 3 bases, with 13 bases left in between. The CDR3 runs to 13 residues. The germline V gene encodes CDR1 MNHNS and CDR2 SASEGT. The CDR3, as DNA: TGTGCCAGCCGGACCCGGTTGGACTATGGCTACACCTTC. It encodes CASRTRLDYGYTF.

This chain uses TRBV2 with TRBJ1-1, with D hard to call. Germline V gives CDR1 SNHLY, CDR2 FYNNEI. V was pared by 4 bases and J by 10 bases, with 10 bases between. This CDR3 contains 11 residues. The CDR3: CASSADGGAFF. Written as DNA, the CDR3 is TGTGCCAGCAGTGCCGATGGAGGAGCTTTCTTT.

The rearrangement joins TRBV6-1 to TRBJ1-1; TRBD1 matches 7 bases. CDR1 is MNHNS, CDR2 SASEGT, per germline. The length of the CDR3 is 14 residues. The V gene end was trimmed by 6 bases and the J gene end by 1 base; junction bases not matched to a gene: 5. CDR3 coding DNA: TGTGCCAGCAGCCCCGGGACAGCGAACACTGAAGCTTTCTTT. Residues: CASSPGTANTEAFF.

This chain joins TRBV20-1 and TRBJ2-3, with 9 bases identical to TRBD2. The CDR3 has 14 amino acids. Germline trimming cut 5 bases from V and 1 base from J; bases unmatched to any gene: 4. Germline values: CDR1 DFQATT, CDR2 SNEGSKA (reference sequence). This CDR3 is CSARVAGGTDTQYF. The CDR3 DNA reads TGCAGTGCTCGAGTAGCGGGGGGCACAGATACGCAGTATTTT.